The 21 T cell receptor beta chains given below trace back to one sample, sequenced in a study of blood T cell repertoires in COVID-19. Profiled with immunoSEQ multiplex PCR; TCRdb holds only in-frame clones, not every one. The sample records 250,000 to 300,000 clones, 90% to 95% being singletons. The sequenced material came from peripheral blood. The receptor source for this set is a woman under 40 with COVID-19, enrolled during active disease.

This chain uses TRBV6-2 or TRBV6-3 with TRBJ1-6, with D possibly matching TRBD1 (6 bases). The germline V gene encodes CDR1 MNHEY and CDR2 SVGEGT. V lost 2 bases, J lost 10 bases, and 9 bases lay in between. This CDR3 is 13 amino acids long. The CDR3: CASSYDRLSPLHF. CDR3 sequence (DNA): TGTGCCAGCAGTTACGACAGGCTATCACCCCTCCACTTT.

The chain is built from TRBV28 and TRBJ1-4; no reliable D call. The CDR3 sequence is 13 residues long. The germline V gene encodes CDR1 MDHEN and CDR2 SYDVKM. The ends were cut back, 2 bases at V and 8 bases at J, with 9 bases in the middle. CDR3 nucleotides: TGTGCCAGCAGTTTAAGCACCCCCGAAAAACTGTTTTTT. It yields the protein CASSLSTPEKLFF.

The chain recombines TRBV7-7 with TRBJ2-3, with 11 nucleotides matching TRBD1. This CDR3 is 14 amino acids long. Trimming took 5 bases from V and 5 from J; bases not matched to a gene: 3. Germline V gene sequence: CDR1 SSHAT, CDR2 FNYEAQ (reference sequence). CDR3: CASSPGQGVDTQYF. CDR3 nucleotides: TGTGCCAGCAGCCCGGGACAGGGGGTAGATACGCAGTATTTT.

The rearrangement links TRBV5-4 to TRBJ2-2; 11 positions agree with TRBD1. This CDR3 is built from 18 residues. Germline CDR1 reads SGHNT; CDR2 reads YYREEE (reference sequence). V lost 2 bases to trimming and J lost 5 bases; unmatched junction nucleotides: 11. CDR3: CASSFAGQGAIGTGELFF. The DNA of the CDR3 is TGTGCCAGCAGCTTCGCAGGACAGGGGGCGATCGGAACCGGGGAGCTGTTTTTT.

The chain couples TRBV10-1 to TRBJ1-1; D ambiguous. From germline, CDR1 is WNHNN and CDR2 SYGVQD (reference sequence). Trimming took 5 bases from V and 0 from J, leaving 7 bases between them. There are 13 residues in the CDR3. The CDR3 here is CASSRDLNTEAFF. As DNA, the CDR3 is TGCGCCAGCAGTCGGGATCTGAACACTGAAGCTTTCTTT.

The chain recombines TRBV19 with TRBJ2-1; the D gene is possibly TRBD2 (5 bases). Germline loops: CDR1 LNHDA, CDR2 SQIVND (reference sequence). This CDR3 region has 14 residues. V lost 9 bases and J 6 bases, leaving 18 bases between the germline ends. As DNA, the CDR3 is TGTGCCAGCCCTAGGAGGATAGCGCTCAATGAGCAGTTCTTC. Encoded protein: CASPRRIALNEQFF.

V is TRBV5-5 and J is TRBJ1-3; TRBD1 aligns across 7 bases. V lost 0 bases to trimming and J lost 4 bases; unmatched junction nucleotides: 10. There are 17 residues in the CDR3. Germline values: CDR1 SGHKS, CDR2 YYEKEE (reference sequence). Written as DNA, the CDR3 is TGTGCCAGCAGCTTGGGCTCACAGGGGTTAGTAGGAAACACCATATATTTT. Its translation is CASSLGSQGLVGNTIYF. Based on the CDR3 plus reference TRBV5-5 and TRBJ1-3, the full variable domain is DAGVTQSPTHLIKTRGQQVTLRCSPISGHKSVSWYQQVLGQGPQFIFQYYEKEERGRGNFPDRFSARQFPNYSSELNVNALLLGDSALYLCASSLGSQGLVGNTIYFGEGSWLTVV.

The J gene is TRBJ1-1, the V gene TRBV4-1; D is unclear. The V and J ends lost 3 bases and 9 bases respectively, with 11 bases between them. The CDR3 is 12 residues long. Germline V gene data show CDR1 as MGHRA and CDR2 as YSYEKL. The CDR3 reads CASSQNQYKAFF. As DNA, the CDR3 is TGCGCCAGCAGCCAGAACCAGTATAAAGCTTTCTTT.

V usage is TRBV20-1 and J usage is TRBJ2-7; D is unclear. Germline assignment: CDR1 DFQATT and CDR2 SNEGSKA (reference sequence). Trimming removed 4 bases at V and 11 bases at J, with 12 bases between. The CDR3 is made up of 10 amino acids. CDR3 residues: CSAIVLVEYF. In nucleotides, the CDR3 is TGCAGTGCTATCGTGCTAGTGGAGTACTTC.

The rearrangement uses TRBV5-1 and TRBJ2-2; D perhaps matches TRBD2 (6 bases). Germline assignment: CDR1 SGHRS and CDR2 YFSETQ. V lost 6 bases and J 0 bases, leaving 12 bases between the germline ends. The CDR3 is made up of 15 amino acids. DNA of the CDR3: TGCGCCAGCACCGCCGGGGGAGCGAACACCGGGGAGCTGTTTTTT. This gives the protein CASTAGGANTGELFF. The full variable domain, in which reference TRBV5-1 and TRBJ2-2 provide the parts outside the CDR3, is KAGVTQTPRYLIKTRGQQVTLSCSPISGHRSVSWYQQTPGQGLQFLFEYFSETQRNKGNFPGRFSGRQFSNSRSEMNVSTLELGDSALYLCASTAGGANTGELFFGEGSRLTVL.

The rearrangement joins TRBV10-1 to TRBJ2-1, with D possibly TRBD2 on 6 matching bases. V lost 3 bases to trimming and J lost 9 bases, with 12 bases between them. The germline CDR1 and CDR2 sequences are WNHNN and SYGVQD (reference sequence). This CDR3 contains 13 residues. The CDR3 bases are TGCGCCAGCAGTGAACGACTAGGGCTTGAGCAGTTCTTC. Its translation: CASSERLGLEQFF.

The rearrangement uses TRBV5-4 and TRBJ2-5; 11 bases line up with TRBD2. This CDR3 spans 17 amino acids. Germline values: CDR1 SGHNT, CDR2 YYREEE (reference sequence). Trimming at V came to 4 bases and at J to 5 bases, leaving 13 bases not matched to a gene. The CDR3, as DNA: TGTGCCAGCAGCCCGAGGACTAGCGGGCCGGTCCGGGAGACCCAGTACTTC. As protein: CASSPRTSGPVRETQYF.

This clone was recorded only once. The chain combines TRBV5-1 with TRBJ1-2; D gene uncertain. This CDR3 spans 14 amino acids. Trimming stripped 4 bases from V and 0 bases from J, with 10 bases between. CDR1 is SGHRS, CDR2 YFSETQ, per germline. CDR3 region: CASSPLQSNYGYTF. For the CDR3, the DNA is TGCGCCAGCAGCCCATTACAGTCTAACTATGGCTACACCTTC.

The chain employs TRBV5-1 and TRBJ2-4; 11 bases map to TRBD1. Trimming at V came to 0 bases and at J to 8 bases, leaving 7 bases not matched to a gene. CDR3 length equals 16 residues. Germline V gene data show CDR1 as SGHRS and CDR2 as YFSETQ. CDR3 sequence reads: CASSLEGTGGSDIQYF. The CDR3 nucleotides read TGCGCCAGCAGCTTGGAGGGGACAGGGGGTTCGGACATTCAGTACTTC.

The chain uses TRBV18 and TRBJ1-6; 7 bases fit TRBD1. CDR1 and CDR2 from the germline V gene are KGHSH and LQKENI. After removal of 6 bases from V and 0 bases from J, the junction contained 8 bases not matched to a gene. The CDR3 covers 17 residues. CDR3 DNA: TGTGCCAGCTCCACCGGACAGGAGAGCTCCTATAATTCACCCCTCCACTTT. Translation: CASSTGQESSYNSPLHF.

The chain joins TRBV7-9 to TRBJ1-3; the D gene is possibly TRBD1 (5 bases). The CDR3 extends over 16 amino acids. Germline V gene data show CDR1 as SEHNR and CDR2 as FQNEAQ (reference sequence). Trimming removed 4 bases from V and 3 bases from J, with 16 bases in between. DNA for the CDR3: TGTGCCAGCAGCTCCGAGAGGACAAGGGGTGGAAACACCATATATTTT. Translation: CASSSERTRGGNTIYF.

The chain links TRBV10-2 to TRBJ1-6; 7 nucleotides line up with TRBD1. CDR1 WSHSY and CDR2 SAAADI come from the germline V gene. There are 14 residues in the CDR3. Trimming took 4 bases from V and 6 from J; bases not matched to a gene: 3. The CDR3 loop is CASSGGQINSPLHF. CDR3 bases: TGCGCCAGCAGTGGGGGACAGATTAATTCACCCCTCCACTTT.

The chain joins TRBV19 to TRBJ1-2, with TRBD1 matching over 9 bases. The V gene end was trimmed by 4 bases and the J gene end by 4 bases; junction bases not matched to a gene: 7. Germline lookup yields CDR1 LNHDA and CDR2 SQIVND (reference sequence). The CDR3 spans 15 residues. As DNA, the CDR3 is TGTGCCAGTAGTACCCAAGAGGACAGGGGCTATGGCTACACCTTC. Protein sequence: CASSTQEDRGYGYTF. The whole variable domain, remainder taken from reference TRBV19 and TRBJ1-2, is DGGITQSPKYLFRKEGQNVTLSCEQNLNHDAMYWYRQDPGQGLRLIYYSQIVNDFQKGDIAEGYSVSREKKESFPLTVTSAQKNPTAFYLCASSTQEDRGYGYTFGSGTRLTVV.

This clone has a handful of counts. The chain recombines TRBV6-5 with TRBJ1-1; 7 nucleotides agree with TRBD1. The CDR3 extends over 13 amino acids. J was trimmed by 6 bases and V by 5 bases; bases with no gene match: 6. The germline V gene encodes CDR1 MNHEY and CDR2 SVGAGI. Written as DNA, the CDR3 is TGTGCCAGCAGTCGGACAGGCAGAGCTGAAGCTTTCTTT. Its translation is CASSRTGRAEAFF.

The gene calls are TRBV12-3 or TRBV12-4 and TRBJ2-7; D is unclear. This CDR3 has 13 amino acids. V was clipped by 3 bases and J by 5 bases, with 11 bases between them. CDR3 coding DNA: TGTGCCAGCAGTTTGAGTCGGGTGGACGAGCAGTACTTC. Residues: CASSLSRVDEQYF.

The chain employs TRBV5-1 and TRBJ2-1, with 10 bases that match TRBD2. The CDR3 has 16 residues. V lost 0 bases to trimming and J lost 4 bases; unmatched junction nucleotides: 4. Germline assignment: CDR1 SGHRS and CDR2 YFSETQ. The CDR3, as DNA: TGCGCCAGCAGCTTGGAATCTAGCGGGAGATACAATGAGCAGTTCTTC. This translates into CASSLESSGRYNEQFF. Full variable domain (remainder filled in from reference TRBV5-1 and TRBJ2-1): KAGVTQTPRYLIKTRGQQVTLSCSPISGHRSVSWYQQTPGQGLQFLFEYFSETQRNKGNFPGRFSGRQFSNSRSEMNVSTLELGDSALYLCASSLESSGRYNEQFFGPGTRLTVL.